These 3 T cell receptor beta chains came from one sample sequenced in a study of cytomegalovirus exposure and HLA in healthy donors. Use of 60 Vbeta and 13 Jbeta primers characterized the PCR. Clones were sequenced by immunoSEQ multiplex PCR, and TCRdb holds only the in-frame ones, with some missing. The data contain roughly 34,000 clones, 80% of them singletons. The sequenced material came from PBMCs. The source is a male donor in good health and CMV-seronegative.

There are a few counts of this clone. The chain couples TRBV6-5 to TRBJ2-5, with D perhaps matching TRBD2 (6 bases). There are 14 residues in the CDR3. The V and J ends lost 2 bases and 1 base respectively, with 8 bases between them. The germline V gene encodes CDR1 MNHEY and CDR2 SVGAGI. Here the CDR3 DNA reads TGTGCCAGCAGTTACGCGGGGAGCCAAGAGACCCAGTACTTC. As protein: CASSYAGSQETQYF.

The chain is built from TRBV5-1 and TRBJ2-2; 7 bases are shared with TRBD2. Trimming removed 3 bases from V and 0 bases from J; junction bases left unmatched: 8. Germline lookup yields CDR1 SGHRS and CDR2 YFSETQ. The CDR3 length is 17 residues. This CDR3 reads CASSWGLPFANTGELFF. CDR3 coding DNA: TGCGCCAGCAGCTGGGGACTACCGTTCGCGAACACCGGGGAGCTGTTTTTT.

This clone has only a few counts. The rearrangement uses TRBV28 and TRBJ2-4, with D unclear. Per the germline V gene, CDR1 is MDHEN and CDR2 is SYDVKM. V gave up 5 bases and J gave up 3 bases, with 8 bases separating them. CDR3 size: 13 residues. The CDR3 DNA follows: TGTGCCAGCAGTCTTGGGCACAAAAACATTCAGTACTTC. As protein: CASSLGHKNIQYF.